These 30 T cell receptor beta chains were sequenced from one sample in a study of T-cell memory formation after mild COVID-19. A single record per CDR3 protein comes from TCRdb applying MiXCR to the 5' RACE reads. The table includes fewer than 250,000 distinct CDR3 sequences, about 10% detected once. Material for sequencing was PBMCs or a T cell subset sorted from them (not recorded which). The receptor source for this set is a man between 18 and 35 years old who had mild COVID-19 (a few samples of this study predate the infection). Cell type and time point are not known.

This chain links TRBV7-2 with TRBJ2-1; D gene ambiguous. Germline lookup yields CDR1 SGHTA and CDR2 FQGNSA. There are 14 residues in the CDR3. V dropped 5 bases and J dropped 8 bases, with 16 bases sitting between them. The CDR3 DNA follows: TGTGCCAGCAGCCTCTCCCCCCGGGCCGATGAGCAGTTCTTC. Its protein product is CASSLSPRADEQFF.

This chain uses TRBV4-3 with TRBJ2-3; 10 positions match TRBD2. Germline V gives CDR1 LGHNA, CDR2 YSLEER. V lost 1 base to trimming and J lost 4 bases; unmatched junction nucleotides: 8. The CDR3 runs 17 residues. The CDR3 DNA reads as TGCGCCAGCAGCCAAGCCCCAGCGGGGGGGCCCTCAGATACGCAGTATTTT. Amino acids: CASSQAPAGGPSDTQYF.

A few counts support this clonotype. The J gene is TRBJ2-1, the V gene TRBV27; 12 nucleotides line up with TRBD2. The germline V gene encodes CDR1 MNHEY and CDR2 SMNVEV (reference sequence). This CDR3 is 17 amino acids long. V was clipped by 6 bases and J by 0 bases; unmatched bases: 6. CDR3 protein: CASSQLAGGTSYNEQFF. The DNA for the CDR3 is TGTGCCAGCAGCCAGCTAGCGGGGGGGACCTCCTACAATGAGCAGTTCTTC.

This rearrangement joins TRBV5-1 to TRBJ2-6; D perhaps matches TRBD1 (5 bases). With 1 base removed from V and 1 base from J, the gap between germline ends came to 12 bases. The germline CDR1 and CDR2 sequences are SGHRS and YFSETQ. This CDR3 is built from 17 residues. CDR3 region: CASSLRSTASGANVLTF. In DNA form, the CDR3 reads TGCGCCAGCAGCTTGAGATCGACAGCGTCTGGGGCCAACGTCCTGACTTTC. Complete variable domain (other parts from reference TRBV5-1 and TRBJ2-6): KAGVTQTPRYLIKTRGQQVTLSCSPISGHRSVSWYQQTPGQGLQFLFEYFSETQRNKGNFPGRFSGRQFSNSRSEMNVSTLELGDSALYLCASSLRSTASGANVLTFGAGSRLTVL.

There are a few counts of this clonotype. The chain employs TRBV7-2 and TRBJ1-1, with D possibly being TRBD1 (6 bases). The CDR3 is made up of 13 amino acids. Germline-derived CDR1 and CDR2 are SGHTA and FQGNSA. The V and J ends lost 2 bases and 11 bases respectively, with 15 bases between them. The CDR3 bases are TGTGCCAGCAGCTTACGGTCAGGGGACGGCGCTTTCTTT. This gives the protein CASSLRSGDGAFF.

The V gene is TRBV6-1, the J gene TRBJ1-1; no clear D. This CDR3 region has 13 residues. Germline CDR1 reads MNHNS; CDR2 reads SASEGT. V lost 2 bases to trimming and J lost 1 base, with 5 bases between them. The CDR3 spells CASSEIGNTEAFF. Here the CDR3 DNA reads TGTGCCAGCAGTGAAATCGGGAACACTGAAGCTTTCTTT.

This clonotype occurred once. This chain links TRBV6-2 or TRBV6-3 with TRBJ2-5, with D unresolved. Trimming removed 7 bases from V and 1 base from J, with 10 bases in between. Germline loops: CDR1 MNHEY, CDR2 SVGEGT. The CDR3 extends over 13 amino acids. This CDR3 is CASINGIQETQYF. In DNA, the CDR3 is TGTGCCAGCATAAACGGTATCCAAGAGACCCAGTACTTC.

This clonotype was recorded many times. V and J are TRBV15 and TRBJ1-1; D is perhaps TRBD1 (6 bases). Germline assignment: CDR1 LNHNV and CDR2 YYDKDF (reference sequence). This CDR3 has 13 residues. V was pared by 3 bases and J by 5 bases, with 10 bases between. The CDR3 protein is CATSSRGRTEAFF. CDR3 sequence (DNA): TGTGCCACCAGCAGCAGGGGTAGGACTGAAGCTTTCTTT. Full variable domain (missing parts from reference TRBV15 and TRBJ1-1): DAMVIQNPRYQVTQFGKPVTLSCSQTLNHNVMYWYQQKSSQAPKLLFHYYDKDFNNEADTPDNFQSRRPNTSFCFLDIRSPGLGDTAMYLCATSSRGRTEAFFGQGTRLTVV.

The rearrangement links TRBV12-3 or TRBV12-4 to TRBJ2-1, with 7 bases matching TRBD1. The V segment lost 5 bases and the J segment 7 bases; nucleotides outside the gene matches: 5. There are 13 residues in the CDR3. CDR3 DNA sequence: TGTGCCAGCAGTGCAAGACAGGGTAATGAGCAGTTCTTC. It specifies CASSARQGNEQFF.

This chain links TRBV4-3 with TRBJ2-3, with no clear D. CDR3 size: 16 residues. Trimming cost V 3 bases and J 3 bases, with 16 bases left between them. Germline V CDR1 and CDR2: LGHNA, YSLEER. The CDR3, as DNA: TGCGCCAGCAGCCAGCATAGGAGCGACGGGACAGATACGCAGTATTTT. Its translation: CASSQHRSDGTDTQYF.

In this sample, this clonotype turned up a few times. The genes are TRBV7-9 and TRBJ1-1; D may be TRBD1 (5 bases). CDR3 size: 10 residues. Per germline, CDR1 SEHNR and CDR2 FQNEAQ (reference sequence). Trimming shortened V by 7 bases and J by 10 bases, and 10 bases separated the two germline ends. In DNA form, the CDR3 reads TGTGCCAGCACGGGGGGAGCAGCTTTCTTT. Its protein product is CASTGGAAFF.

This sequence joins TRBV18 and TRBJ2-2; either TRBD1 or TRBD2 may supply D (5 bases each). The CDR3 loop spans 14 amino acids. V was trimmed by 9 bases and J by 7 bases, leaving 18 bases between them. The germline gives CDR1 KGHSH, CDR2 LQKENI. The DNA of the CDR3 is TGTGCCAGGGCCGGGGCCCACCTCGGCGGGGAGCTGTTTTTT. Encoded protein: CARAGAHLGGELFF.

The rearrangement links TRBV12-3 or TRBV12-4 to TRBJ2-5, with D unclear. The CDR3 covers 13 residues. V lost 1 base, J lost 6 bases, and 9 bases lay in between. This CDR3 is CASSLVYRKTQYF. DNA of the CDR3: TGTGCCAGCAGTTTAGTTTACAGAAAGACCCAGTACTTC.

The V gene is TRBV18, the J gene TRBJ2-7, with unresolved D. The V and J ends lost 0 bases and 7 bases respectively, with 16 bases between them. Germline-derived CDR1 and CDR2 are KGHSH and LQKENI. This CDR3 comprises 15 residues. DNA for the CDR3: TGTGCCAGCTCACCACCGGATCTGGGTTCGGAAGAGCAGTACTTC. It yields the protein CASSPPDLGSEEQYF. Complete variable domain (other parts from reference TRBV18 and TRBJ2-7): NAGVMQNPRHLVRRRGQEARLRCSPMKGHSHVYWYRQLPEEGLKFMVYLQKENIIDESGMPKERFSAEFPKEGPSILRIQQVVRGDSAAYFCASSPPDLGSEEQYFGPGTRLTVT.

The chain combines TRBV5-1 with TRBJ2-1; weak D call: TRBD1 (5 bases). The V end lost 7 bases, the J end lost 4 bases, and 15 bases lay between the germline ends. The CDR3 is made up of 14 amino acids. Germline values: CDR1 SGHRS, CDR2 YFSETQ. CDR3 sequence reads: CASDLGDTYNEQFF. CDR3 nucleotide sequence: TGCGCCAGCGATTTAGGGGATACGTACAATGAGCAGTTCTTC.

The table lists this clonotype with many counts. The CDR3 DNA reads TGTGCCAGCAGTTTATCCCCCAATGAGCAGTTCTTC. It yields the protein CASSLSPNEQFF. This chain uses TRBV28 with TRBJ2-1; no clear D. V was cut by 1 base and J by 6 bases, with 4 bases left in between. Germline CDR1 reads MDHEN; CDR2 reads SYDVKM. The CDR3 length is 12 residues.

This clonotype was observed a handful of times. The V and J genes are TRBV28 and TRBJ1-3; D is perhaps TRBD1 (5 bases). The CDR3 has 13 amino acids. V was shortened by 3 bases and J by 6 bases, with 9 bases between the two germline ends. Germline assignment: CDR1 MDHEN and CDR2 SYDVKM. This CDR3 reads CASSFQGANTIYF. Here the CDR3 DNA reads TGTGCCAGCAGTTTCCAGGGTGCAAACACCATATATTTT.

The genes are TRBV6-5 and TRBJ2-5, with 8 bases lining up with TRBD1. The V and J ends lost 4 bases and 5 bases, in that order; junction bases with no gene match: 9. The V gene's germline CDR1 is MNHEY and CDR2 SVGAGI. This CDR3 comprises 15 residues. The CDR3, as DNA: TGTGCCAGCAGTTCCGACAGGGGACGGGGGGAGACCCAGTACTTC. The encoded protein is CASSSDRGRGETQYF.

This clonotype appeared a few times. The gene calls are TRBV5-4 and TRBJ1-2, with TRBD1 as a possible D gene (5 bases). The V gene lost 4 bases and the J gene lost 4 bases, with 11 bases spanning the gap. The CDR3 has 13 amino acids. From germline, CDR1 is SGHNT and CDR2 YYREEE (reference sequence). In DNA, the CDR3 is TGTGCCAGCAGCCAAGACAGAAGCTATGGCTACACCTTC. Translation gives CASSQDRSYGYTF.

V and J are TRBV5-1 and TRBJ2-5, with 9 bases matching TRBD2. The CDR3 contains 16 residues. V was clipped by 6 bases and J by 5 bases; unmatched bases: 14. Per the germline V gene, CDR1 is SGHRS and CDR2 is YFSETQ. DNA of the CDR3: TGCGCCAGCACGCGGGGGGGGGCCGACACCAGGGAGACCCAGTACTTC. Residues: CASTRGGADTRETQYF.

The chain employs TRBV7-8 and TRBJ2-7, with TRBD2 matching 7 bases. The CDR3 contains 13 residues. CDR1 is SGHVS, CDR2 FQNEAQ, per germline. After removal of 6 bases from V and 5 bases from J, the junction contained 7 bases not matched to a gene. In DNA, the CDR3 is TGTGCCAGCAGGGGGAGGGGAGGCCACGAGCAGTACGTC. This sequence encodes CASRGRGGHEQYV.

This clonotype has just a few counts. The V call is TRBV3-1, the J call TRBJ1-6; D gene unclear. CDR1 is LGHDT and CDR2 is YNNKEL in the germline V gene (reference sequence). This CDR3 spans 16 amino acids. Trimming removed 1 base from V and 6 bases from J, with 13 bases in between. The CDR3 DNA reads TGTGCCAGCAGCCAAGGGGCACCGAGCCTTAATTCACCCCTCCACTTT. Translation: CASSQGAPSLNSPLHF.

The chain links TRBV21-1 to TRBJ2-1; the D call in the table, TRBD2, was not verified against the DNA. TRBV21-1 is listed as a pseudogene. This CDR3 is built from 20 residues. CDR3 DNA sequence: TGTGCCAGCAGCAACTCGGGACTAGCGGGTGACCAAAGCTCCTACAATGAGCAGTTCTTC. Amino acid sequence: CASSNSGLAGDQSSYNEQFF.

The chain recombines TRBV28 with TRBJ2-5; tentative D call: TRBD1 (6 bases). V was cut by 6 bases and J by 0 bases, with 14 bases left in between. The CDR3 spans 15 residues. Germline assignment: CDR1 MDHEN and CDR2 SYDVKM. The CDR3 DNA reads TGTGCCAGCAGGCAGCGTGGACAGAACCAAGAGACCCAGTACTTC. Translation: CASRQRGQNQETQYF.

This clonotype has only a few counts. As DNA, the CDR3 is TGTGCCAGCAGCCCCCGAATGGGCGGGGAGCTGTTTTTT. It codes for CASSPRMGGELFF. The chain combines TRBV7-2 with TRBJ2-2; D is undetermined. There are 13 residues in the CDR3. Germline loops: CDR1 SGHTA, CDR2 FQGNSA. Trimming removed 5 bases at V and 7 bases at J, with 11 bases between.

The V gene is TRBV9, the J gene TRBJ2-5; no firm D call. CDR3 length: 15 residues. Trimming stripped 2 bases from V and 1 base from J, with 12 bases between. Per germline, CDR1 SGDLS and CDR2 YYNGEE. CDR3 sequence (DNA): TGTGCCAGCAGCGTTTTAGATTTCGCCCAAGAGACCCAGTACTTC. This codes for CASSVLDFAQETQYF.

This clonotype was recorded many times. The gene calls are TRBV20-1 and TRBJ2-1; 9 bases are a match to TRBD2. Trimming removed 5 bases from V and 9 bases from J; junction bases left unmatched: 11. There are 14 residues in the CDR3. Germline V lookup: CDR1 DFQATT, CDR2 SNEGSKA (reference sequence). DNA for the CDR3: TGCAGTGCTGAAAGCGGGAGGCTCCTTAGTGAGCAGTTCTTC. It translates to CSAESGRLLSEQFF.

The chain employs TRBV7-9 and TRBJ2-2, with D perhaps TRBD1 (5 bases). The length of the CDR3 is 15 residues. V was trimmed by 8 bases and J by 3 bases, leaving 16 bases between them. CDR1 is SEHNR and CDR2 is FQNEAQ in the germline V gene (reference sequence). CDR3 amino acids: CASHQGATHTGELFF. DNA of the CDR3: TGTGCCAGCCATCAAGGGGCTACTCACACCGGGGAGCTGTTTTTT. The whole variable domain, remainder taken from reference TRBV7-9 and TRBJ2-2, is DTGVSQNPRHKITKRGQNVTFRCDPISEHNRLYWYRQTLGQGPEFLTYFQNEAQLEKSRLLSDRFSAERPKGSFSTLEIQRTEQGDSAMYLCASHQGATHTGELFFGEGSRLTVL.

In this sample, this clonotype turned up a few times. The V gene is TRBV20-1, the J gene TRBJ2-3; maybe TRBD2 (6 bases). The CDR3 is 15 amino acids. V shed 4 bases and J shed 0 bases, with 14 bases lying between them. CDR1 is DFQATT and CDR2 is SNEGSKA in the germline V gene (reference sequence). CDR3 sequence reads: CSATVGGFSTDTQYF. The CDR3 nucleotides read TGCAGTGCTACAGTGGGGGGATTTAGCACAGATACGCAGTATTTT.

This clonotype was counted a few times. This rearrangement joins TRBV7-2 to TRBJ2-3; the match to TRBD2 covers 8 bases. Germline V gene lookup returns CDR1 SGHTA and CDR2 FQGNSA. The CDR3 sequence is 15 residues long. The J segment lost 0 bases and the V segment lost 2 bases, leaving 1 base of the junction unmatched. Here the CDR3 DNA reads TGTGCCAGCAGCTTACAGCGGGGGAGCACAGATACGCAGTATTTT. Its protein product is CASSLQRGSTDTQYF.